Following are 12 T cell receptor beta chains from one sample sequenced in a study of cytomegalovirus exposure and HLA in healthy donors. Only in-frame clones appear in the TCRdb table, and some are missing; sequencing was by immunoSEQ multiplex PCR. The sample contains some 170,000 clones, approximately 86% of which appear only once. Sequenced material: PBMCs. These receptors were taken from a man younger than 40 in good health and CMV-seropositive.

The V call is TRBV7-9, the J call TRBJ2-7; D uncertain. V was shortened by 1 base and J by 7 bases, with 8 bases between the two germline ends. From germline, CDR1 is SEHNR and CDR2 FQNEAQ (reference sequence). The CDR3 spans 12 residues. CDR3 loop: CASSLGSDEQYF. Here the CDR3 DNA reads TGTGCCAGCAGCTTAGGCAGTGATGAGCAGTACTTC.

The chain links TRBV7-2 to TRBJ2-4; maybe TRBD1 (5 bases). In germline, CDR1 is SGHTA, CDR2 FQGNSA. Trimming removed 1 base at V and 7 bases at J, with 14 bases between. The CDR3 is 15 residues long. CDR3 sequence: CASSLVGQGLNIQYF. The CDR3 DNA follows: TGTGCCAGCAGCTTAGTGGGGCAGGGTTTGAACATTCAGTACTTC.

V and J are TRBV7-2 and TRBJ2-4, with D perhaps TRBD1 (6 bases). The CDR3 is made up of 15 amino acids. The V end lost 4 bases, the J end lost 1 base, and 11 bases lay between the germline ends. CDR1 and CDR2 (germline): SGHTA, FQGNSA. CDR3 in amino acids: CASSSQGTAKNIQYF. For the CDR3, the DNA is TGTGCCAGCAGCTCCCAGGGGACGGCCAAAAACATTCAGTACTTC. The whole variable domain, filled in from reference TRBV7-2 and TRBJ2-4, reads GAGVSQSPSNKVTEKGKDVELRCDPISGHTALYWYRQSLGQGLEFLIYFQGNSAPDKSGLPSDRFSAERTGGSVSTLTIQRTQQEDSAVYLCASSSQGTAKNIQYFGAGTRLSVL.

This clone has only a few counts. This chain joins TRBV7-9 and TRBJ2-2; weak D call: TRBD2 (6 bases). CDR1 SEHNR and CDR2 FQNEAQ come from the germline V gene (reference sequence). V was shortened by 3 bases and J by 4 bases, with 12 bases between the two germline ends. The length of the CDR3 is 15 residues. The CDR3 loop is CASSLEEGITGELFF. The DNA of the CDR3 is TGTGCCAGCAGCTTGGAGGAGGGGATCACCGGGGAGCTGTTTTTT. Together with reference TRBV7-9 and TRBJ2-2, the CDR3 gives the full variable domain: DTGVSQNPRHKITKRGQNVTFRCDPISEHNRLYWYRQTLGQGPEFLTYFQNEAQLEKSRLLSDRFSAERPKGSFSTLEIQRTEQGDSAMYLCASSLEEGITGELFFGEGSRLTVL.

The chain links TRBV5-1 to TRBJ2-7; 9 bases are shared with TRBD1. The CDR3 spans 16 residues. CDR1 and CDR2 (germline): SGHRS, YFSETQ. Trimming cost V 0 bases and J 5 bases; bases outside gene matches: 9. Here the CDR3 DNA reads TGCGCCAGCAGCTTGGTAGTTTGGGACAGGGAGAACGAGCAGTACTTC. It specifies CASSLVVWDRENEQYF.

The chain joins TRBV11-3 to TRBJ2-5; 7 nucleotides match TRBD2. CDR1 SGHNT and CDR2 YENEEA come from the germline V gene. V was pared by 3 bases and J by 5 bases, with 9 bases of the junction left unmatched. This CDR3 contains 15 residues. CDR3 protein: CASSLGAGKTETQYF. CDR3 nucleotides: TGTGCCAGCAGCTTGGGAGCGGGAAAAACGGAGACCCAGTACTTC.

V gene TRBV21-1 combines with J gene TRBJ2-7; TRBD1, the table's D call, was not compared with the DNA. TRBV21-1 has pseudogene status. The CDR3 contains 18 residues. CDR3 loop: CASSKAQRGGLRHYEQYF. The CDR3 nucleotides read TGTGCCAGCAGCAAAGCGCAAAGGGGTGGTTTAAGGCACTACGAGCAGTACTTC.

This clone turned up a few times. V is TRBV7-9 and J is TRBJ1-1, with a weak D call TRBD1 (6 bases). Trimming took off 5 bases at V and 6 bases at J, with 16 bases between the two ends. Germline loops: CDR1 SEHNR, CDR2 FQNEAQ (reference sequence). The CDR3 spans 14 residues. In DNA form, the CDR3 reads TGTGCCAGCAGCCTGCCGGGGGGCGACGCTGAAGCTTTCTTT. This gives the protein CASSLPGGDAEAFF.

This clone has only one observation. The chain's CDR3 is CASSIGTGRDEQYF. The CDR3 bases are TGCGCCAGCAGCATAGGGACAGGGAGGGACGAGCAGTACTTC. The V call is TRBV5-1, the J call TRBJ2-7; 9 bases match TRBD1. The junction had 7 bases not matched to a gene; V was cut back by 4 bases and J by 5 bases. The CDR3 covers 14 residues. The germline gives CDR1 SGHRS, CDR2 YFSETQ.

The chain carries TRBV2 and TRBJ2-3, with D uncertain. The germline V gene encodes CDR1 SNHLY and CDR2 FYNNEI. V shed 4 bases and J shed 4 bases, with 18 bases lying between them. This CDR3 contains 16 residues. The CDR3 reads CASSADSLSIPDTQYF. DNA of the CDR3: TGTGCCAGCAGTGCCGACTCCCTCTCGATTCCAGATACGCAGTATTTT.

For the CDR3, the DNA is TGTGCCAGCAGCTTGCGCGTGACAGGGTCCACCGGGGAGCTGTTTTTT. Translating it yields CASSLRVTGSTGELFF. The chain is built from TRBV5-4 and TRBJ2-2; TRBD1 matches at 7 bases. V lost 1 base and J lost 4; bases outside the gene matches: 7. CDR1 SGHNT and CDR2 YYREEE come from the germline V gene (reference sequence). This CDR3 has 16 residues.

The rearrangement joins TRBV4-1 to TRBJ2-5; 7 nucleotides match TRBD2. CDR3 length: 17 amino acids. V shed 1 base and J 3 bases; nucleotides not matched to a gene: 11. The V gene's germline CDR1 is MGHRA and CDR2 YSYEKL. DNA for the CDR3: TGCGCCAGCAGCCAAGTCCCGAGCGGGGCTCACAAAGAGACCCAGTACTTC. Translation: CASSQVPSGAHKETQYF.